The clone carrying this T cell receptor (beta chain) has only a few counts. The sample is drawn from a study of T cells in Graves' hyperthyroidism and ophthalmopathy. Study-wide context: Prior to any treatment, at the point of initial diagnosis, peripheral blood was collected.

This CDR3 contains 16 residues. Trimming cost V 6 bases and J 0 bases; bases outside gene matches: 10. Germline CDR1 and CDR2: MDHEN and SYDVKM. RNA transcripts served as the template for amplifying TCR beta CDR3 regions. First-round RT-PCR of the TCR CDR3 relied on the HTBI primer set. TCRdb reprocessed the multiplex PCR reads via MiXCR and lists one record per CDR3 protein. The repertoire holds 300,000 to 450,000 distinct CDR3 sequences, with about 15% as singletons. V usage is TRBV28 and J usage is TRBJ2-7; 8 bases map to TRBD1. The sequence derives from a woman younger than 30 with Graves' hyperthyroidism that later progressed to Graves' ophthalmopathy. Material for sequencing was blood. As DNA, the CDR3 is TGTGCCAGCAGCTTTCAAGGACAGGGACTCTCCTACGAGCAGTACTTC. It specifies CASSFQGQGLSYEQYF.